This record concerns one T cell receptor (beta chain) sequence. Seattle patients were enrolled while actively infected and followed longitudinally. The data were taken from a study of blood T cell repertoires in COVID-19. Overall study: Whether acute or convalescent, the COVID-19 samples came from the United States, Italy and Spain. The cDNA or gDNA used as material had been derived from T cells, B-cell-depleted T cells, or PBMCs.

Trimming at V came to 1 base and at J to 4 bases, leaving 3 bases not matched to a gene. The CDR3 loop spans 15 amino acids. The germline V gene encodes CDR1 LNHDA and CDR2 SQIVND (reference sequence). Per the original methods: The authors estimated nucleated cell counts from reference gene primer amplification. Data came from immunoSEQ multiplex PCR; TCRdb stores just in-frame clones and leaves some out. Clonal size and the V and J genes are those of that table, whereas D and trimming came from the DNA. The data hold roughly 260,000 clones, with about nine tenths observed a single time. The receptor was derived from a person aged 18 to 30 with COVID-19, enrolled during active disease. V usage is TRBV19 and J usage is TRBJ2-1, with 8 bases lining up with TRBD2. Source material: peripheral blood. CDR3 sequence (DNA): TGTGCCAGTAGTATAGTAGCGGGATCTTACAATGAGCAGTTCTTC. Amino acid sequence: CASSIVAGSYNEQFF.